The 24 T cell receptor beta chains in this list originate from one sample, sequenced in a study of blood T cell repertoires in COVID-19. Using immunoSEQ multiplex PCR, the repertoire was profiled, and TCRdb retains in-frame clones only, with some absent. The sample shows fewer than 300,000 clones, approximately 90% of them seen only once. Sequenced sample: peripheral blood. These receptors came from a young woman with COVID-19, enrolled during active disease.

This chain joins TRBV20-1 and TRBJ1-1; 7 nucleotides align to TRBD1. Germline loops: CDR1 DFQATT, CDR2 SNEGSKA (reference sequence). The CDR3 is made up of 10 amino acids. The V and J ends lost 4 bases and 8 bases, in that order; junction bases with no gene match: 1. As DNA, the CDR3 is TGCAGTGCTAACAGGGGAGAAGCTTTCTTT. Translating it yields CSANRGEAFF.

The chain links TRBV21-1 to TRBJ1-2; whether TRBD1, the table's D call, matches the DNA was not checked. TRBV21-1 is a recognized pseudogene. This CDR3 comprises 15 residues. CDR3: CASSKGVTGAYGYTF. The DNA of the CDR3 is TGTGCCAGCAGCAAAGGGGTGACAGGGGCCTATGGCTACACCTTC.

This clone appeared a few times. V and J are TRBV19 and TRBJ2-1; D is unresolved. V was shortened by 10 bases and J by 10 bases, with 23 bases between the two germline ends. Germline lookup yields CDR1 LNHDA and CDR2 SQIVND (reference sequence). This CDR3 has 14 residues. This CDR3 is CATRKETVGWEQFF. CDR3 in DNA: TGTGCCACCAGAAAGGAAACGGTCGGGTGGGAGCAGTTCTTC.

This chain connects TRBV7-2 to TRBJ1-6; D gene ambiguous. Germline V gene lookup returns CDR1 SGHTA and CDR2 FQGNSA. This CDR3 is 15 amino acids long. Trimming removed 5 bases at V and 9 bases at J, with 17 bases between. CDR3 bases: TGTGCCAGCAGCCCCCGGACCGGAGCGGGTTCACCCCTCCACTTT. It translates to CASSPRTGAGSPLHF.

CDR3 bases: TGTGCCAGCTCATCGGGACTAGCGGGGGACTTCGCGAACACCGGGGAGCTGTTTTTT. This encodes CASSSGLAGDFANTGELFF. The chain joins TRBV18 to TRBJ2-2; 14 bases map to TRBD2. The CDR3 spans 19 residues. Germline V gene data show CDR1 as KGHSH and CDR2 as LQKENI. Trimming took 5 bases from V and 0 from J; bases not matched to a gene: 8.

CDR3 DNA sequence: TGTGCCAGCAGCTTAATGGGGGGTTCGGGAAACACCATATATTTT. It is translated as CASSLMGGSGNTIYF. This rearrangement joins TRBV7-8 to TRBJ1-3; TRBD1 might be the D (5 bases). Germline values: CDR1 SGHVS, CDR2 FQNEAQ. V was shortened by 2 bases and J by 4 bases, with 12 bases between the two germline ends. The CDR3 runs to 15 residues. The full variable domain, with the rest looked up from reference TRBV7-8 and TRBJ1-3, is GAGVSQSPRYKVAKRGQDVALRCDPISGHVSLFWYQQALGQGPEFLTYFQNEAQLDKSGLPSDRFFAERPEGSVSTLKIQRTQQEDSAVYLCASSLMGGSGNTIYFGEGSWLTVV.

CDR3 DNA: TGTGCCAGCGGCACGACTGAAGCTTTCTTT. It specifies CASGTTEAFF. The chain has TRBV27 and TRBJ1-1; D gene uncertain. The CDR3 covers 10 residues. The germline gives CDR1 MNHEY, CDR2 SMNVEV (reference sequence). The V and J ends lost 8 bases and 5 bases respectively, with 6 bases between them.

V usage is TRBV11-1 and J usage is TRBJ2-5; D not certain. Germline lookup yields CDR1 SGHAT and CDR2 FQDESV (reference sequence). V lost 2 bases and J 1 base, leaving 11 bases between the germline ends. The CDR3 totals 15 residues. The CDR3 DNA sequence: TGTGCCAGCAGCTTAAACAGCCCGACCCAAGAGACCCAGTACTTC. Protein sequence: CASSLNSPTQETQYF.

The rearrangement joins TRBV13 to TRBJ2-6, with D unresolved. Germline CDR1 PRHDT, CDR2 FYEKMQ (reference sequence). The CDR3 totals 17 residues. V was shortened by 0 bases and J by 1 base, with 10 bases between the two germline ends. In DNA, the CDR3 is TGTGCCAGCAGCTTAGGGTATAAACGGTCTGGGGCCAACGTCCTGACTTTC. Amino acid sequence: CASSLGYKRSGANVLTF.

The rearrangement links TRBV5-4 to TRBJ1-1; tentative D call: TRBD1 (5 bases). V lost 1 base and J lost 3, with 7 bases in between. Germline V gives CDR1 SGHNT, CDR2 YYREEE (reference sequence). The CDR3 length is 13 residues. CDR3 coding DNA: TGTGCCAGCAGCTTGACGACAGACACTGAAGCTTTCTTT. Translated, it gives CASSLTTDTEAFF.

The gene calls are TRBV18 and TRBJ2-5; TRBD1 agrees at 7 bases. The CDR3 spans 17 residues. CDR1 and CDR2 from the germline V gene are KGHSH and LQKENI. The V gene end was trimmed by 3 bases and the J gene end by 5 bases; junction bases not matched to a gene: 15. DNA for the CDR3: TGTGCCAGCTCACCCCCGACAGGGACCGGGATAGGCGAGACCCAGTACTTC. Its translation: CASSPPTGTGIGETQYF.

This sequence joins TRBV12-5 and TRBJ1-1; 7 bases line up with TRBD1. CDR1 LGHNT and CDR2 FRNRAP come from the germline V gene. J lost 0 bases, V lost 3 bases, and 1 base had no gene match. CDR3 length equals 14 residues. The CDR3, as DNA: TGTGCTAGTGGTTTTGGGACAGTGAACACTGAAGCTTTCTTT. It translates to CASGFGTVNTEAFF.

The chain recombines TRBV19 with TRBJ1-3; TRBD1 is a possible D gene (6 bases). V was shortened by 7 bases and J by 6 bases, with 16 bases between the two germline ends. The germline V gene has CDR1 LNHDA and CDR2 SQIVND (reference sequence). CDR3 length equals 14 residues. The CDR3 loop reads CASNPTGYANTIYF. The DNA for the CDR3 is TGTGCCAGTAACCCGACAGGATACGCAAACACCATATATTTT. The full variable domain, completed using reference TRBV19 and TRBJ1-3, is DGGITQSPKYLFRKEGQNVTLSCEQNLNHDAMYWYRQDPGQGLRLIYYSQIVNDFQKGDIAEGYSVSREKKESFPLTVTSAQKNPTAFYLCASNPTGYANTIYFGEGSWLTVV.

The genes are TRBV6-1 and TRBJ2-5; 12 bases fit TRBD2. V dropped 2 bases and J dropped 1; count of bases not matched to a gene: 8. Germline CDR1 and CDR2: MNHNS and SASEGT. CDR3 length: 18 amino acids. The CDR3 bases are TGTGCCAGCAGTGAATTCCTAGCGGGAGGGCCGACCCAAGAGACCCAGTACTTC. Encoded protein: CASSEFLAGGPTQETQYF.

Only a few counts were recorded for this clone. The chain uses TRBV29-1 and TRBJ1-1, with unresolved D. V shed 4 bases and J shed 1 base, with 10 bases lying between them. This CDR3 is 13 amino acids long. Germline values: CDR1 SQVTM, CDR2 ANQGSEA. The CDR3 sequence: CSVAFSTNTEAFF. The CDR3 nucleotides are TGCAGCGTTGCTTTCTCTACGAACACTGAAGCTTTCTTT.

The genes are TRBV10-1 and TRBJ1-5; D not certain. V lost 5 bases, J lost 1 base, and 12 bases lay in between. The CDR3 runs to 15 residues. Germline values: CDR1 WNHNN, CDR2 SYGVQD (reference sequence). The CDR3 loop is CASSSGSVSNQPQHF. The CDR3 nucleotides are TGCGCCAGCAGTTCGGGGTCGGTAAGCAATCAGCCCCAGCATTTT.

The chain recombines TRBV5-1 with TRBJ2-3, with 11 bases matching TRBD2. Germline trimming cut 4 bases from V and 2 bases from J; bases unmatched to any gene: 3. In germline, CDR1 is SGHRS, CDR2 YFSETQ. CDR3 length equals 15 residues. The CDR3 DNA reads as TGCGCCAGCAGCATAGCGGGAGGGGCCACAGATACGCAGTATTTT. Translation gives CASSIAGGATDTQYF. The variable domain in full, completed from reference TRBV5-1 and TRBJ2-3, reads KAGVTQTPRYLIKTRGQQVTLSCSPISGHRSVSWYQQTPGQGLQFLFEYFSETQRNKGNFPGRFSGRQFSNSRSEMNVSTLELGDSALYLCASSIAGGATDTQYFGPGTRLTVL.

The V call is TRBV5-1, the J call TRBJ1-3, with 8 nucleotides matching TRBD1. The V gene end was trimmed by 0 bases and the J gene end by 2 bases; junction bases not matched to a gene: 4. CDR1 and CDR2 (germline): SGHRS, YFSETQ. The CDR3 has 16 amino acids. The CDR3 reads CASSLDTGGTGNTIYF. CDR3 nucleotides: TGCGCCAGCAGCTTGGATACAGGGGGAACTGGAAACACCATATATTTT.

The V gene is TRBV6-6, the J gene TRBJ2-5, with 8 bases matching TRBD2. Germline values: CDR1 MNHNY, CDR2 SVGAGI (reference sequence). Unmatched junction bases numbered 6, after V lost 8 bases and J lost 4 bases. This CDR3 region has 13 residues. This chain's CDR3 is CASSNGGGETQYF. CDR3 bases: TGTGCCAGCTCTAACGGGGGGGGAGAGACCCAGTACTTC.

This clone appeared a single time. The chain couples TRBV5-1 to TRBJ2-7, with 9 nucleotides matching TRBD1. Germline V gene sequence: CDR1 SGHRS, CDR2 YFSETQ. Trimming took 0 bases from V and 7 from J; bases not matched to a gene: 5. CDR3 length equals 14 residues. CDR3 bases: TGCGCCAGCAGCTTGGACAGGGGGCTGGGGGAGCAGTACTTC. This sequence encodes CASSLDRGLGEQYF.

The V and J genes are TRBV5-1 and TRBJ2-5, with 7 bases identical to TRBD2. The germline V gene has CDR1 SGHRS and CDR2 YFSETQ. V lost 2 bases to trimming and J lost 4 bases; unmatched junction nucleotides: 8. This CDR3 has 15 amino acids. CDR3 DNA: TGCGCCAGCAGCTTTGGTGGCGGGAGTGGAGAGACCCAGTACTTC. Its protein product is CASSFGGGSGETQYF.

This clone was detected once. V is TRBV18 and J is TRBJ1-2, with 8 positions matching TRBD1. CDR3 length: 15 residues. The V gene's germline CDR1 is KGHSH and CDR2 LQKENI. The ends lost 6 bases at V and 3 bases at J; junction bases unmatched: 9. For the CDR3, the DNA is TGTGCCAGCTCGCCCCGGACAGGGTCAGACTATGGCTACACCTTC. This translates into CASSPRTGSDYGYTF. Full variable domain (rest looked up from reference TRBV18 and TRBJ1-2): NAGVMQNPRHLVRRRGQEARLRCSPMKGHSHVYWYRQLPEEGLKFMVYLQKENIIDESGMPKERFSAEFPKEGPSILRIQQVVRGDSAAYFCASSPRTGSDYGYTFGSGTRLTVV.

This chain uses TRBV19 with TRBJ1-1; D gene uncertain. Trimming shortened V by 8 bases and J by 1 base, and 8 bases separated the two germline ends. CDR1 LNHDA and CDR2 SQIVND come from the germline V gene (reference sequence). This CDR3 has 12 amino acids. The CDR3 DNA reads as TGTGCCAGTGCGGCCTCGAACACTGAAGCTTTCTTT. It codes for CASAASNTEAFF.

The chain recombines TRBV7-4 with TRBJ2-7, with TRBD1 matching over 9 bases. The CDR3 is made up of 15 amino acids. The trim removed 5 bases at V and 3 bases at J, leaving 8 bases unmatched. In germline, CDR1 is SGHVT, CDR2 SQSDAQ. The CDR3 spells CASSPPGTGSYEQYF. The DNA for the CDR3 is TGTGCCAGCAGCCCCCCCGGGACAGGGAGCTACGAGCAGTACTTC.